This T cell receptor (beta chain) was captured by sequencing in a study of early T cells in non-severe SARS-CoV-2 infection. Whole-study context: It was bulk RNA from unsorted whole blood that was sequenced, and the chains were unpaired.

Looked up from germline, CDR1 is MDHEN and CDR2 is SYDVKM. The length of the CDR3 is 14 residues. V lost 7 bases, J lost 4 bases, and 15 bases lay in between. Individual cDNA molecules were tagged with unique molecular identifiers, the study reported. One entry per CDR3 protein results from TCRdb running MiXCR on the 5' RACE reads. The top ten clones hold approximately 5.9% of a sample with 68,000 or so distinct CDR3 sequences, under 13% of them seen once. Regarding the study as a whole: Missing private and CD4 specificities, VDJdb matching favored anti-spike CD8 responses.

Worth noting for this clonotype: The antigen is not known.

Sequencing was carried out using whole blood. The sequence was obtained from an adult who was a healthcare worker with PCR-confirmed SARS-CoV-2 infection or an uninfected control (not recorded which). The chain joins TRBV28 to TRBJ2-3; no clear D. CDR3 in DNA: TGTGCCAGCAAACTCCTAGGAACCCCAGATACGCAGTATTTT. Encoded protein: CASKLLGTPDTQYF.